The rows below give T cell receptor beta chains drawn from one sample of a study of T cells in tumors after PD-1 blockade. TCRdb's copy holds only in-frame clones and misses some; the assay was immunoSEQ multiplex PCR. The sample includes about 63,000 clones, under 80% of them seen just once. The specimen was PBMCs, collected after anti-PD-1 treatment. The origin of the receptors is a human donor with basal cell carcinoma. Both conserved end residues are part of each CDR3. A D gene is named only where the DNA matches it firmly. Some rows have no size entry. The others give once, few or many, or a class for an expanded clone.

V	D	size	J	CDR3	DNA
TRBV21-1	NA	NA	TRBJ1-5	CASSKGEDSNQPQHF	TGTGCCAGCAGCAAAGGAGAAGATAGCAATCAGCCCCAGCATTTT
TRBV11-3	NA	NA	TRBJ2-1	CASSLGTTRDEQFF	TGTGCCAGCAGCTTAGGGACTACCCGCGATGAGCAGTTCTTC
TRBV6-5	TRBD1	NA	TRBJ2-3	CASRGQLPDF	TGTGCCAGCAGGGGACAGCTCCCAGATTTT
TRBV3-1/TRBV3-2	NA	NA	TRBJ2-7	CASSQVPGAYEQYF	TGTGCCAGCAGCCAAGTTCCAGGGGCCTACGAGCAGTACTTC
TRBV28	NA	NA	TRBJ2-5	CASSQGKETQYF	TGTGCCAGCAGTCAGGGTAAAGAGACCCAGTACTTC
TRBV3-1/TRBV3-2	NA	NA	TRBJ2-5	CASSHWGDEKETQYF	TGTGCCAGCAGCCACTGGGGAGACGAGAAAGAGACCCAGTACTTC
TRBV2	NA	NA	TRBJ2-6	CASSLRVSGANVLTF	TGTGCCAGCAGTTTGAGGGTCTCTGGGGCCAACGTCCTGACTTTC
TRBV15	NA	NA	TRBJ2-5	CATSTTQMPETQYF	TGTGCCACCAGCACCACACAGATGCCAGAGACCCAGTACTTC
TRBV7-8	NA	few	TRBJ1-2	CASSLVQGSNYGYTF	TGTGCCAGCAGCTTAGTTCAGGGATCCAACTATGGCTACACCTTC
TRBV6-6	TRBD1	NA	TRBJ2-2	CASSYSTGFGELFF	TGTGCCAGCAGTTACTCGACAGGGTTCGGGGAGCTGTTTTTT
TRBV7-6	TRBD1	NA	TRBJ2-7	CASSNKPGQSYEQYF	TGTGCCAGCAGCAATAAACCGGGACAGTCCTACGAGCAGTACTTC
TRBV18	TRBD2	NA	TRBJ2-1	CASSPWTSGASYNEQFF	TGTGCCAGCTCACCTTGGACTAGCGGGGCCTCCTACAATGAGCAGTTCTTC
TRBV7-9	NA	once	TRBJ2-5	CASSTEGFGARSETQYF	TGTGCCAGCAGCACGGAAGGTTTTGGGGCGCGGTCGGAGACCCAGTACTTC
TRBV12-3/TRBV12-4	NA	NA	TRBJ2-2	CASSHSRSGELFF	TGTGCCAGCAGCCACAGTCGGAGCGGGGAGCTGTTTTTT
TRBV5-4	NA	NA	TRBJ1-5	CASSSDGGNQPQHF	TGTGCCAGCAGCTCAGACGGAGGCAATCAGCCCCAGCATTTT
TRBV5-8	NA	NA	TRBJ2-7	CASNQGGDYEQYF	TGTGCCAGCAACCAGGGGGGGGACTACGAGCAGTACTTC
TRBV12-3/TRBV12-4	NA	once	TRBJ1-2	CASSLNAYGYTF	TGTGCCAGCAGTTTAAACGCCTATGGCTACACCTTC
TRBV9	TRBD1	once	TRBJ1-2	CASSSGQGHGYTF	TGTGCCAGCAGCTCCGGACAGGGCCATGGCTACACCTTC
TRBV19	TRBD1	few	TRBJ1-5	CASRPSGTVNQPQHF	TGTGCCAGTAGGCCATCGGGGACAGTCAATCAGCCCCAGCATTTT
TRBV18	TRBD1	NA	TRBJ2-5	CASSPGQGTLGTQYF	TGTGCCAGCTCACCAGGACAGGGGACCTTGGGGACCCAGTACTTC
TRBV6-5	NA	NA	TRBJ1-2	CASSRTNYGYTF	TGTGCCAGCAGTCGGACAAACTATGGCTACACCTTC
TRBV13	NA	NA	TRBJ2-3	CASSLVDITDTQYF	TGTGCCAGCAGCTTAGTGGACATCACAGATACGCAGTATTTT
TRBV30	NA	NA	TRBJ1-1	CAWVAGATEAFF	TGTGCCTGGGTGGCAGGGGCCACTGAAGCTTTCTTT